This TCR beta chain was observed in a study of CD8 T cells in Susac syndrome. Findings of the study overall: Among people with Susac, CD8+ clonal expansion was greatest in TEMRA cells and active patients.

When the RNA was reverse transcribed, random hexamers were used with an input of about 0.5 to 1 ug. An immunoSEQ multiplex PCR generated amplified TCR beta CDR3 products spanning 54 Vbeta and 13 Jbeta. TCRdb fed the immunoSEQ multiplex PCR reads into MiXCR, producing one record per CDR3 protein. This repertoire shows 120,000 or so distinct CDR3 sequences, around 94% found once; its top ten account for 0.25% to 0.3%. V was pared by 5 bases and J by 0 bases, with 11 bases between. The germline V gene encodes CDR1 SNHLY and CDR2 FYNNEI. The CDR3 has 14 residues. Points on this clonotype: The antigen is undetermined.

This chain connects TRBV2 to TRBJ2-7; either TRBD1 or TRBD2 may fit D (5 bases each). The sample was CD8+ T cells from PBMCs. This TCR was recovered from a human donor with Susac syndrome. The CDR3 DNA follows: TGTGCCAGCAGTACCGGGACGGACTCCTACGAGCAGTACTTC. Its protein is CASSTGTDSYEQYF.